This is a list of T cell receptor beta chains from one sample in a study of blood T cell repertoires in COVID-19. Some clones are missing from TCRdb's copy, which holds only in-frame ones; the method was immunoSEQ multiplex PCR. The table lists roughly 63,000 clones, roughly nine tenths of them singletons. Sequenced material: peripheral blood. Receptors were obtained from a man aged 45-65 years with acute or convalescent COVID-19. Both conserved end residues are part of each CDR3. A D gene is named only where the DNA matches it firmly. Not all rows give a size; the values are once, few, many and, for expanded clones, a class.

abundance: -
d_gene: TRBD1
v_gene: TRBV7-9
j_gene: TRBJ1-2
CDR3nt: TGTGCCAGCAGCTTAGCCAGCTGGACAGGGGACTATGGCTACACCTTC
CDR3aa: CASSLASWTGDYGYTF

abundance: -
d_gene: -
v_gene: TRBV30
j_gene: TRBJ2-2
CDR3nt: TGTGCCTGGGTGGGGCTGGGACAAGTCACCGGGGAGCTGTTTTTT
CDR3aa: CAWVGLGQVTGELFF

abundance: -
d_gene: TRBD1
v_gene: TRBV3-1/TRBV3-2
j_gene: TRBJ1-1
CDR3nt: TGTGCCAGCAGCCTAGACAGGGGGATGGCTGAAGCTTTCTTT
CDR3aa: CASSLDRGMAEAFF

abundance: -
d_gene: -
v_gene: TRBV6-5
j_gene: TRBJ1-4
CDR3nt: TGTGCCAGCAAGCTTGGGGGGGCTACTAATGAAAAACTGTTTTTT
CDR3aa: CASKLGGATNEKLFF

abundance: -
d_gene: -
v_gene: TRBV4-1
j_gene: TRBJ2-2
CDR3nt: TGCGCCAGCAGCCAAGGAAATCAGGGAACCGGGGAGCTGTTTTTT
CDR3aa: CASSQGNQGTGELFF

abundance: -
d_gene: TRBD1
v_gene: TRBV5-5
j_gene: TRBJ2-1
CDR3nt: TGTGCCAGCAGTCCAGGACAGGGGGTGGACAATGAGCAGTTCTTC
CDR3aa: CASSPGQGVDNEQFF

abundance: -
d_gene: -
v_gene: TRBV4-1
j_gene: TRBJ1-5
CDR3nt: TGCGCCAGCAGCCTGGCCCCCCTGGGGAGGCCCCAGCATTTT
CDR3aa: CASSLAPLGRPQHF

abundance: once
d_gene: TRBD1
v_gene: TRBV19
j_gene: TRBJ2-5
CDR3nt: TGTGCCAGTAGTGCGCGACAGGGCGTCTGGGGAGAGACCCAGTACTTC
CDR3aa: CASSARQGVWGETQYF

abundance: -
d_gene: -
v_gene: TRBV7-9
j_gene: TRBJ2-7
CDR3nt: TGTGCCAGCAGCTTACTACGGGGGGCTACCTACGAGCAGTACTTC
CDR3aa: CASSLLRGATYEQYF

abundance: -
d_gene: -
v_gene: TRBV19
j_gene: TRBJ1-1
CDR3nt: TGTGCCAGTAGTATAGGGGACACTCCGATCCGAGCAGCTTTCTTT
CDR3aa: CASSIGDTPIRAAFF

abundance: -
d_gene: TRBD2
v_gene: TRBV6-6
j_gene: TRBJ2-2
CDR3nt: TGTGCCAGCAGTTATGTCCGGCGGGAGGGCCCCGGGGAGCTGTTTTTT
CDR3aa: CASSYVRREGPGELFF

abundance: -
d_gene: -
v_gene: TRBV7-2
j_gene: TRBJ1-1
CDR3nt: TGTGCCAGCAGGACAATGGTGACTGAAGCTTTCTTT
CDR3aa: CASRTMVTEAFF

abundance: -
d_gene: TRBD1
v_gene: TRBV30
j_gene: TRBJ1-5
CDR3nt: TGTGCCTGGGCTGACAGGGGCAGCAATCAGCCCCAGCATTTT
CDR3aa: CAWADRGSNQPQHF

abundance: -
d_gene: -
v_gene: TRBV6-1
j_gene: TRBJ1-1
CDR3nt: TGTGCCAGCAGTGAACGGGGTTTGAACACTGAAGCTTTCTTT
CDR3aa: CASSERGLNTEAFF

abundance: -
d_gene: TRBD2
v_gene: TRBV7-9
j_gene: TRBJ2-1
CDR3nt: TGTGCCAGCAGCTTAGACCCTAGCGGGAAGATCTACAATGAGCAGTTCTTC
CDR3aa: CASSLDPSGKIYNEQFF

abundance: -
d_gene: -
v_gene: TRBV7-9
j_gene: TRBJ1-3
CDR3nt: TGTGCCAGCAGCTCATTACAGGCCTCCGGAAACACCATATATTTT
CDR3aa: CASSSLQASGNTIYF

abundance: -
d_gene: TRBD1
v_gene: TRBV4-2
j_gene: TRBJ1-3
CDR3nt: TGTGCCAGCAGCCAACCCTCGACAGGGGGCTATGGAAACACCATATATTTT
CDR3aa: CASSQPSTGGYGNTIYF

abundance: -
d_gene: -
v_gene: TRBV7-2
j_gene: TRBJ1-2
CDR3nt: TGTGCCAGCAGCTTACCCGCTATGGGCTACACCTTC
CDR3aa: CASSLPAMGYTF

abundance: -
d_gene: TRBD2
v_gene: TRBV28
j_gene: TRBJ2-5
CDR3nt: TGTGCCAGCAGTTCTCGGGGTCTAGCGGGAGGAGAGACCCAGTACTTC
CDR3aa: CASSSRGLAGGETQYF

abundance: -
d_gene: -
v_gene: TRBV28
j_gene: TRBJ1-3
CDR3nt: TGTGCCAGCAGTTTAGGGGCGTTGCGGCTCTCTGGAAACACCATATATTTT
CDR3aa: CASSLGALRLSGNTIYF

abundance: -
d_gene: -
v_gene: TRBV30
j_gene: TRBJ1-4
CDR3nt: TGTGCCTGGAGTGTAGGAGGGTGGAATGAAAAACTGTTTTTT
CDR3aa: CAWSVGGWNEKLFF

abundance: -
d_gene: -
v_gene: TRBV5-8
j_gene: TRBJ1-1
CDR3nt: TGTGCCAGCAGCTTTGGAATGGGCGGGAGCTCTGAAGCTTTCTTT
CDR3aa: CASSFGMGGSSEAFF

abundance: -
d_gene: TRBD2
v_gene: TRBV20-1
j_gene: TRBJ2-7
CDR3nt: TGCAGTGCTAGGACTAGCGGTGGTTTGTACTTC
CDR3aa: CSARTSGGLYF

abundance: -
d_gene: TRBD2
v_gene: TRBV5-1
j_gene: TRBJ2-7
CDR3nt: TGCGCCAGCAGCAACGGGACTAGCGGTACCTACGAGCAGTACTTC
CDR3aa: CASSNGTSGTYEQYF

abundance: -
d_gene: -
v_gene: TRBV3-1/TRBV3-2
j_gene: TRBJ1-2
CDR3nt: TGTGCCAGCAGCCAAGATTTTGTGCGGGCAGACGGCAACTATGGCTACACCTTC
CDR3aa: CASSQDFVRADGNYGYTF

abundance: -
d_gene: -
v_gene: TRBV9
j_gene: TRBJ1-3
CDR3nt: TGTGCCAGCAGCCAAGGAAACACCATATATTTT
CDR3aa: CASSQGNTIYF

abundance: -
d_gene: TRBD2
v_gene: TRBV19
j_gene: TRBJ2-3
CDR3nt: TGTGCCAGTAGTATAGATCGATGGACTAGCGGTACAGATACGCAGTATTTT
CDR3aa: CASSIDRWTSGTDTQYF

abundance: -
d_gene: -
v_gene: TRBV9
j_gene: TRBJ1-2
CDR3nt: TGTGCCAGCAGCGCCGCCGTGTTTGAGGGCCGCGATAACTATGGCTACACCTTC
CDR3aa: CASSAAVFEGRDNYGYTF

abundance: -
d_gene: TRBD1
v_gene: TRBV19
j_gene: TRBJ1-2
CDR3nt: TGTGCCAGTAGTACCAAGGGGGCGCGGAGCTATGGCTACACCTTC
CDR3aa: CASSTKGARSYGYTF

abundance: once
d_gene: -
v_gene: TRBV6-1
j_gene: TRBJ1-2
CDR3nt: TGTGCCAGCAGTGAAGTCGGGGGGAACTATGGCTACACCTTC
CDR3aa: CASSEVGGNYGYTF

abundance: -
d_gene: TRBD1
v_gene: TRBV10-3
j_gene: TRBJ1-3
CDR3nt: TGTGCCATCAGTGCCCAGGCAGGACAGGTATCAGGAAACACCATATATTTT
CDR3aa: CAISAQAGQVSGNTIYF

abundance: -
d_gene: -
v_gene: TRBV18
j_gene: TRBJ1-2
CDR3nt: TGTGCCAGCGGTGGGGGCGCCGCCTATGGCTACACCTTC
CDR3aa: CASGGGAAYGYTF

abundance: -
d_gene: -
v_gene: TRBV18
j_gene: TRBJ1-1
CDR3nt: TGTGCCAGCTCACCGGGGGGAGGGGCGAACACTGAAGCTTTCTTT
CDR3aa: CASSPGGGANTEAFF

abundance: -
d_gene: -
v_gene: TRBV7-2
j_gene: TRBJ2-5
CDR3nt: TGTGCCAGCAGGAGCGGAGGGGCGGAGACCCAGTACTTC
CDR3aa: CASRSGGAETQYF

abundance: -
d_gene: -
v_gene: TRBV5-1
j_gene: TRBJ2-1
CDR3nt: TGCGCCAGCAGCTTGGCCAGTGGGGGGGCTATTTATGAGCAGTTCTTC
CDR3aa: CASSLASGGAIYEQFF

abundance: -
d_gene: TRBD2
v_gene: TRBV24-1
j_gene: TRBJ2-5
CDR3nt: TGTGCCACCAGTGATATACTAGCGGGCGCCAAGGAGACCCAGTACTTC
CDR3aa: CATSDILAGAKETQYF

abundance: -
d_gene: TRBD2
v_gene: TRBV5-4
j_gene: TRBJ2-3
CDR3nt: TGTGCCAGCAGCTCAAGCGGGGGCCGATCAGATACGCAGTATTTT
CDR3aa: CASSSSGGRSDTQYF

abundance: -
d_gene: TRBD1
v_gene: TRBV9
j_gene: TRBJ1-1
CDR3nt: TGTGCCAGCAGCGTGGAACAGGGGACTGAAGCTTTCTTT
CDR3aa: CASSVEQGTEAFF

abundance: -
d_gene: TRBD1
v_gene: TRBV7-2
j_gene: TRBJ1-2
CDR3nt: TGTGCCAGCAGCTCGGGACAGGGAGTAGTGGAAGGCTACACCTTC
CDR3aa: CASSSGQGVVEGYTF

abundance: -
d_gene: TRBD2
v_gene: TRBV4-3
j_gene: TRBJ2-3
CDR3nt: TGCGCCAGCAGCGGCGGGACTAGCGGGCCGGGGTCAAAGTATTTT
CDR3aa: CASSGGTSGPGSKYF

abundance: -
d_gene: -
v_gene: TRBV4-3
j_gene: TRBJ1-5
CDR3nt: TGCGCCAGCAGCCAAGATAGGGGGAATAGCAATCAGCCCCAGCATTTT
CDR3aa: CASSQDRGNSNQPQHF

abundance: -
d_gene: TRBD2
v_gene: TRBV19
j_gene: TRBJ2-2
CDR3nt: TGTGCCAGTAGTGCCCGTGGACTAGCGGAGAACACCGGGGAGCTGTTTTTT
CDR3aa: CASSARGLAENTGELFF

abundance: -
d_gene: -
v_gene: TRBV7-8
j_gene: TRBJ1-4
CDR3nt: TGTGCCAGCAGCTCCTACAGATTTGCAACTAATGAAAAACTGTTTTTT
CDR3aa: CASSSYRFATNEKLFF

abundance: once
d_gene: TRBD2
v_gene: TRBV3-1/TRBV3-2
j_gene: TRBJ2-1
CDR3nt: TGTGCCAGCAGCCAAGGGGAGGGGAGCTCCTACAATGAGCAGTTCTTC
CDR3aa: CASSQGEGSSYNEQFF

abundance: -
d_gene: -
v_gene: TRBV7-2
j_gene: TRBJ2-2
CDR3nt: TGTGCCAGCAGCTTGGGACTTCCGAACACCGGGGAGCTGTTTTTT
CDR3aa: CASSLGLPNTGELFF

abundance: -
d_gene: -
v_gene: TRBV5-5
j_gene: TRBJ2-3
CDR3nt: TGTGCCAGCAGCTTGGACAGCAGCACAGATACGCAGTATTTT
CDR3aa: CASSLDSSTDTQYF

abundance: -
d_gene: -
v_gene: TRBV9
j_gene: TRBJ1-2
CDR3nt: TGTGCCAGCAGCGGAAACGACAGTCCCCGATTAAACTATGGCTACACCTTC
CDR3aa: CASSGNDSPRLNYGYTF

abundance: once
d_gene: TRBD1
v_gene: TRBV18
j_gene: TRBJ1-5
CDR3nt: TGTGCCAGCTCAACTCTCCCTGGACAGGAGCAGCCCCAGCATTTT
CDR3aa: CASSTLPGQEQPQHF

abundance: -
d_gene: TRBD2
v_gene: TRBV6-4
j_gene: TRBJ2-3
CDR3nt: TGTGCCAGCAGTGATCAAGCGGGAGGTGGCGCAGATACGCAGTATTTT
CDR3aa: CASSDQAGGGADTQYF

abundance: -
d_gene: -
v_gene: TRBV11-2
j_gene: TRBJ2-1
CDR3nt: TGTGCCAGCAGCCCCAGGGTCGGTGAGCAGTTCTTC
CDR3aa: CASSPRVGEQFF

abundance: -
d_gene: TRBD1
v_gene: TRBV5-1
j_gene: TRBJ2-7
CDR3nt: TGCGCCAGCCGACGGGACAGGCCCTACGAGCAGTACTTC
CDR3aa: CASRRDRPYEQYF

abundance: -
d_gene: TRBD2
v_gene: TRBV7-9
j_gene: TRBJ2-7
CDR3nt: TGTGCCAGCAGCTATCTAGCGGGAGGGCCGGGCGAGCAGTACTTC
CDR3aa: CASSYLAGGPGEQYF

abundance: -
d_gene: -
v_gene: TRBV18
j_gene: TRBJ2-5
CDR3nt: TGTGCCAGCTCACCACTCCAGGGGCAAGAGACCCAGTACTTC
CDR3aa: CASSPLQGQETQYF

abundance: -
d_gene: -
v_gene: TRBV10-1
j_gene: TRBJ1-2
CDR3nt: TGCGCCAGCAGTGACGGTGGGGCAGAGCCTCCGTCTCTCTATGGCTACACCTTC
CDR3aa: CASSDGGAEPPSLYGYTF

abundance: -
d_gene: TRBD1
v_gene: TRBV20-1
j_gene: TRBJ1-2
CDR3nt: TGCAGTGCGGACAGGGACTATGGCTACACCTTC
CDR3aa: CSADRDYGYTF

abundance: once
d_gene: -
v_gene: TRBV7-7
j_gene: TRBJ2-2
CDR3nt: TGTGCCAGCAGCGCCCGGGACACCGGGGAGCTGTTTTTT
CDR3aa: CASSARDTGELFF

abundance: -
d_gene: TRBD2
v_gene: TRBV6-2/TRBV6-3
j_gene: TRBJ2-2
CDR3nt: TGTGCCAGCAGTTACTCAGGACTAGCGGGAGGGTCCGGGGAGCTGTTTTTT
CDR3aa: CASSYSGLAGGSGELFF